The source of this T cell receptor (beta chain) is a study of T cell responses to AZD1222 COVID-19 vaccine. Trimming took 5 bases from V and 0 from J, leaving 22 bases between them. Germline V gene sequence: CDR1 SGHDN, CDR2 FVKESK. There are 18 residues in the CDR3. Study-level results: Only after the peak T cell response were repertoires sampled. Variant regions that are unmutated are reportedly the target of nearly half of spike-specific TCRs. White British ancestry dominated among donors, who included more females, and clonal diversity was possibly underestimated. Spike-specific TCR breadth and depth both grew after two AZD1222 doses.

Turning to this clone: The antigen remains unidentified.

Clones were sequenced by immunoSEQ multiplex PCR, and TCRdb holds only the in-frame ones, with some missing. Among about 150,000 clones listed, roughly 90% were seen once. V is TRBV14 and J is TRBJ1-1, with D possibly matching TRBD1 (6 bases). The receptor comes from an adult in good health. Source: peripheral blood, taken on day 0 of AZD1222 vaccination. The CDR3 region is CASSSTGTHALMNTEAFF. CDR3 in DNA: TGTGCCAGCAGCTCTACCGGGACACACGCATTAATGAACACTGAAGCTTTCTTT.